This T cell receptor (beta chain) is from a study of blood T cell repertoires in COVID-19. Germline V gives CDR1 SGHNT, CDR2 YYREEE (reference sequence). The CDR3 contains 15 residues. V was shortened by 0 bases and J by 4 bases, with 11 bases between the two germline ends. This clone was seen a handful of times. Sequencing was performed with immunoSEQ multiplex PCR; in TCRdb, only in-frame clones are kept and a portion is missing. Of some 250,000 clones listed, around 79% are singletons. The chain is built from TRBV5-4 and TRBJ1-3, with D tentatively TRBD1 (5 bases). The source is a woman of 80 years or more with acute or convalescent COVID-19. The sequencing input was peripheral blood. CDR3: CASSLASGPGNTIYF. The CDR3 DNA is TGTGCCAGCAGCTTGGCTTCAGGGCCCGGAAACACCATATATTTT.